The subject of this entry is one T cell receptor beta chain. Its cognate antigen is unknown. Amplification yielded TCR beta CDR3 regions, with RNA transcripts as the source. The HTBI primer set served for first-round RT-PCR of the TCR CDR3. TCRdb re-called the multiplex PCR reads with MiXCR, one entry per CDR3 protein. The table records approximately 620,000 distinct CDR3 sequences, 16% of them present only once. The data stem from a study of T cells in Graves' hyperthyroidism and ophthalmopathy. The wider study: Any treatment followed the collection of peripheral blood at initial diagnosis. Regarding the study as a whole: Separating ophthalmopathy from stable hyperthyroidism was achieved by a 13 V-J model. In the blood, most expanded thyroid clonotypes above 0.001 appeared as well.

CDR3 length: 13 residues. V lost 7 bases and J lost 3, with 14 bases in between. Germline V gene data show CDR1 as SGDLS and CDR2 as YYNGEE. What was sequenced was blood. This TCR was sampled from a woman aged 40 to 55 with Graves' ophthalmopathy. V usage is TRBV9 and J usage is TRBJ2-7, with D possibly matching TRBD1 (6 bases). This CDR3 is CASSTGSDYEQYF. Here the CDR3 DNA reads TGTGCCAGCTCAACAGGGTCAGACTACGAGCAGTACTTC.